The 17 T cell receptor beta chains listed next were all sequenced from one sample in a study of T cell responses to AZD1222 COVID-19 vaccine. Profiling relied on immunoSEQ multiplex PCR, and the TCRdb table lists in-frame clones only, not all of them. This repertoire includes some 150,000 clones. The sequenced sample consisted of peripheral blood. The receptors shown here come from an adult in good health.

V gene TRBV12-5 combines with J gene TRBJ2-3; possibly TRBD2 for D (6 bases). V lost 0 bases and J 3 bases, leaving 10 bases between the germline ends. Germline V gene data show CDR1 as LGHNT and CDR2 as FRNRAP. The CDR3 runs 15 residues. The CDR3 region has the DNA TGTGCTAGTGGTTTGGTACTTGGGAGGACAGATACGCAGTATTTT. Amino acid sequence: CASGLVLGRTDTQYF.

The chain joins TRBV19 to TRBJ1-5; 7 bases agree with TRBD1. The CDR3 runs 18 residues. Trimming at V came to 4 bases and at J to 0 bases, leaving 12 bases not matched to a gene. Germline-derived CDR1 and CDR2 are LNHDA and SQIVND (reference sequence). DNA for the CDR3: TGTGCCAGTAGTAACCGTTACCCCGGACAGGATAGCAATCAGCCCCAGCATTTT. It codes for CASSNRYPGQDSNQPQHF.

This sequence joins TRBV5-6 and TRBJ2-3; 7 bases align to TRBD2. The germline CDR1 and CDR2 sequences are SGHDT and YYEEEE. This CDR3 comprises 16 residues. The junction had 8 bases not matched to a gene; V was cut back by 4 bases and J by 0 bases. CDR3 region: CASSRYLRGSTDTQYF. The CDR3 DNA reads as TGTGCCAGCAGCCGCTATCTGCGGGGGAGCACAGATACGCAGTATTTT.

CDR3 residues: CASSPDSSGNQPQHF. CDR3 in DNA: TGTGCCAGCTCACCGGACAGTAGTGGCAATCAGCCCCAGCATTTT. The chain combines TRBV18 with TRBJ1-5, with D perhaps matching TRBD1 (6 bases). CDR3 length equals 15 residues. CDR1 KGHSH and CDR2 LQKENI come from the germline V gene. Trimming cost V 3 bases and J 2 bases, with 11 bases left between them.

CDR3 nucleotides: TGCGCCAGCAGCGCTAGGACAGGGTCGGGGCAGCCCCAGCATTTT. Translating it yields CASSARTGSGQPQHF. The chain recombines TRBV4-1 with TRBJ1-5; the match to TRBD1 covers 8 bases. The germline V gene has CDR1 MGHRA and CDR2 YSYEKL. The V segment lost 5 bases and the J segment 7 bases; nucleotides outside the gene matches: 10. This CDR3 contains 15 residues.

CDR3 in DNA: TGTGCCACCCGAGTCCTGGGGGCTTTCTTT. It codes for CATRVLGAFF. The chain employs TRBV24-1 and TRBJ1-1; D not resolved. Germline CDR1 KGHDR, CDR2 SFDVKD. The CDR3 runs 10 residues. Trimming took 9 bases from V and 11 from J, leaving 12 bases between them.

This sequence joins TRBV3-1 (or the pseudogene TRBV3-2) and TRBJ1-3, with D possibly matching TRBD1 (5 bases). V lost 0 bases to trimming and J lost 7 bases, with 19 bases between them. From germline, CDR1 is LGHDT and CDR2 YNNKEL (reference sequence). The CDR3 contains 17 residues. The CDR3 bases are TGTGCCAGCAGCCAAGACTTACGGGGGGGGAACACCAACACCATATATTTT. It is translated as CASSQDLRGGNTNTIYF.

The gene calls are TRBV19 and TRBJ2-2; perhaps TRBD1 as D (6 bases). The CDR3 sequence is 17 residues long. In germline, CDR1 is LNHDA, CDR2 SQIVND (reference sequence). V was trimmed by 0 bases and J by 6 bases, leaving 17 bases between them. CDR3 coding DNA: TGTGCCAGTAGTATAGATTGGGGCAGGGGCGGGCCCGGGGAGCTGTTTTTT. This sequence encodes CASSIDWGRGGPGELFF.

The J gene is TRBJ2-3, the V gene TRBV5-1; 9 bases match TRBD1. The length of the CDR3 is 16 residues. Germline CDR1 and CDR2: SGHRS and YFSETQ. The junction had 5 bases not matched to a gene; V was cut back by 0 bases and J by 3 bases. The CDR3 nucleotides read TGCGCCAGCAGCTTGGTAGCAGGACAGGGGACAGATACGCAGTATTTT. Translation gives CASSLVAGQGTDTQYF.

The rearrangement uses TRBV4-1 and TRBJ1-1, with TRBD1 as a possible D gene (6 bases). This CDR3 is 17 amino acids long. The germline CDR1 and CDR2 sequences are MGHRA and YSYEKL. The V end lost 1 base, the J end lost 4 bases, and 19 bases lay between the germline ends. CDR3 residues: CASSQVFSDRRGTEAFF. As DNA, the CDR3 is TGCGCCAGCAGCCAAGTATTTTCCGACAGGCGGGGCACTGAAGCTTTCTTT.

The chain carries TRBV6-2 or TRBV6-3 and TRBJ2-5, with D possibly being TRBD1 (6 bases). CDR3 size: 13 residues. The germline V gene encodes CDR1 MNHEY and CDR2 SVGEGT. Trimming removed 0 bases at V and 7 bases at J, with 9 bases between. CDR3 sequence: CASSYSRGSTQYF. The CDR3, as DNA: TGTGCCAGCAGTTACTCGAGGGGGTCGACCCAGTACTTC.

This rearrangement joins TRBV2 to TRBJ2-1, with TRBD1 matching over 9 bases. Trimming at V came to 6 bases and at J to 12 bases, leaving 9 bases not matched to a gene. Per the germline V gene, CDR1 is SNHLY and CDR2 is FYNNEI. There are 13 residues in the CDR3. The CDR3 DNA reads TGTGCCAGCAGCGGCGACAGGGGGGGGACGCAGTTCTTC. It codes for CASSGDRGGTQFF.

The gene calls are TRBV2 and TRBJ2-7; D is perhaps TRBD1 or TRBD2 (5 bases each). The CDR3 is 15 amino acids. Per germline, CDR1 SNHLY and CDR2 FYNNEI. The V gene lost 3 bases and the J gene lost 2 bases, with 14 bases spanning the gap. CDR3 sequence reads: CASSESQVGPYEQYF. The CDR3 DNA reads as TGTGCCAGCAGTGAGAGTCAGGTGGGACCCTACGAGCAGTACTTC. Filled out from reference TRBV2 and TRBJ2-7, the complete variable domain reads EPEVTQTPSHQVTQMGQEVILRCVPISNHLYFYWYRQILGQKVEFLVSFYNNEISEKSEIFDDQFSVERPDGSNFTLKIRSTKLEDSAMYFCASSESQVGPYEQYFGPGTRLTVT.

CDR3 bases: TGCGCCAGCAGCCAAGAGAGAATAGCGGGGGGGAAAGAGACCCAGTACTTC. Protein product: CASSQERIAGGKETQYF. The rearrangement joins TRBV4-1 to TRBJ2-5, with 11 bases lining up with TRBD2. Germline V gene sequence: CDR1 MGHRA, CDR2 YSYEKL. The trim removed 0 bases at V and 3 bases at J, leaving 6 bases unmatched. This CDR3 region has 17 residues.

The chain combines TRBV28 with TRBJ2-1; D tentatively fits TRBD1 or TRBD2 (5 bases each). The germline V and J ends were trimmed by 5 bases and 1 base, with 12 bases remaining between them. The CDR3 sequence is 15 residues long. Germline V lookup: CDR1 MDHEN, CDR2 SYDVKM. DNA for the CDR3: TGTGCCAGCAGTGGTGGGGGTGGGTCCTACAATGAGCAGTTCTTC. This codes for CASSGGGGSYNEQFF.

The chain couples TRBV5-1 to TRBJ1-3, with D perhaps TRBD1 (5 bases). Trimming removed 4 bases at V and 0 bases at J, with 11 bases between. There are 15 residues in the CDR3. CDR1 is SGHRS, CDR2 YFSETQ, per germline. As DNA, the CDR3 is TGCGCCAGCAGCCCTGGGGGAATCTCTGGAAACACCATATATTTT. This sequence encodes CASSPGGISGNTIYF. Based on the CDR3 plus reference TRBV5-1 and TRBJ1-3, the full variable domain is KAGVTQTPRYLIKTRGQQVTLSCSPISGHRSVSWYQQTPGQGLQFLFEYFSETQRNKGNFPGRFSGRQFSNSRSEMNVSTLELGDSALYLCASSPGGISGNTIYFGEGSWLTVV.

This chain uses TRBV9 with TRBJ2-3, with D perhaps matching TRBD2 (7 bases). The CDR3 consists of 12 residues. Germline V gene lookup returns CDR1 SGDLS and CDR2 YYNGEE. The CDR3 DNA sequence: TGTGCGGGGGGGCCAAACACAGATACGCAGTATTTT. Its translation is CAGGPNTDTQYF.